This section outlines one T cell receptor (beta chain) sequence together with its context. Antigen specificity is unknown. V was clipped by 8 bases and J by 0 bases; unmatched bases: 6. Germline V gives CDR1 SQVTM, CDR2 ANQGSEA. There are 14 residues in the CDR3. The PCR made use of 60 Vbeta and 13 Jbeta primers. Original processing methods: In a later analysis, some 80 million unique TCR beta chains included roughly 11 million shared by two or more donors. The table came from immunoSEQ multiplex PCR; TCRdb's copy has only in-frame clones and leaves some out. Clone size and V and J calls were adopted from that table, with D and trimming inferred from the DNA. The sample shows fewer than 150,000 clones, around 67% of them seen only once. This entry comes from a study of cytomegalovirus exposure and HLA in healthy donors. Study-level findings and limits: Common viral pathogens (according to a later analysis) appeared linked to several of the most significant clusters. High specificity and sensitivity for cytomegalovirus status were reported for the classifier. The study flagged some 170 TCR beta chains as cytomegalovirus-associated.

The source material was PBMCs. V is TRBV29-1 and J is TRBJ2-1; 8 bases map to TRBD2. This sequence was found in a woman aged 40 to 50 in good health and CMV-seronegative. DNA for the CDR3: TGCAGCTTCGGCGGGGGGAGCTCCTACAATGAGCAGTTCTTC. Translating it yields CSFGGGSSYNEQFF.